Ten or more counts support the clone carrying this T cell receptor beta chain. Its specificity is unknown. This specimen comes from a study of neurological immune-mediated disorders. The CDR3 is made up of 14 amino acids. Germline-derived CDR1 and CDR2 are SGHTA and FQGNSA. The V and J ends lost 5 bases and 5 bases, in that order; junction bases with no gene match: 7. The authors produced cDNA by 5'RACE using 10-nucleotide random UMIs. From the 5' RACE reads, TCRdb called clonotypes with MiXCR, one entry per CDR3 protein. The data contain about 88,000 distinct CDR3 sequences, 3% to 4.5% of them singletons. Study findings and constraints: The absence of any CDR3 amino acid sequence shared by expanded clones across subjects suggests that repertoires were private in all groups.

This TCR came from a woman aged 18-29 years with multiple sclerosis. The V gene is TRBV7-2, the J gene TRBJ2-5, with TRBD1 matching 8 bases. Sequenced: PBMCs. DNA of the CDR3: TGTGCCAGCAGCCCCGACAGGGGCTGGGAGACCCAGTACTTC. Translated: CASSPDRGWETQYF.